This TCR beta chain originates from a study of T cells in Graves' hyperthyroidism and ophthalmopathy. Researchers amplified the TCR beta CDR3 regions from RNA transcripts. When the TCR CDR3 underwent first-round RT-PCR, the HTBI primer set was used. TCRdb re-analysed the multiplex PCR reads in MiXCR, keeping a single row per CDR3 protein. The table has about 360,000 distinct CDR3 sequences, roughly 14% seen once. At least ten counts were recorded for this clonotype. This CDR3 spans 16 amino acids. Germline V lookup: CDR1 SNHLY, CDR2 FYNNEI. V shed 6 bases, J shed 4 bases, and the junction held 12 bases outside the gene matches.

Material for sequencing was blood. V gene TRBV2 combines with J gene TRBJ2-1; TRBD2 matches 7 bases. This receptor was identified in a man under 40 with Graves' hyperthyroidism that later progressed to Graves' ophthalmopathy. DNA for the CDR3: TGTGCCAGCAGGAGGACTAGTCTCCACTTTTACAATGAGCAGTTCTTC. Encoded protein: CASRRTSLHFYNEQFF.